Sequencing of this T cell receptor (beta chain) was carried out in a study of shared clonotypes between healthy human individuals. This CDR3 has 12 residues. V was cut by 4 bases and J by 2 bases, with 6 bases left in between. Germline-derived CDR1 and CDR2 are LNHDA and SQIVND (reference sequence). As for this clone: This CDR3 is also generated by other DNA sequences in the sample.

Sequencing used immunoSEQ multiplex PCR; TCRdb keeps in-frame clones, though not all of them. The sample lists millions of clones, 93% occurring once. Sample: naive CD4+ T cells from PBMCs. Subset specified: CD45RA+ positively selected. V gene TRBV19 combines with J gene TRBJ2-7; D might be TRBD1 or TRBD2, each matching 5 bases. This receptor was obtained from a young man in good health. Some clones in this sample may be carry-over from other donors' samples. The CDR3, as DNA: TGTGCCAGTAGTAAGGGACCCTACGAGCAGTACTTC. It codes for CASSKGPYEQYF.